The 3 T cell receptor beta chains below were found in one sample sequenced in a study of T cells after posttransplantation cyclophosphamide. Only in-frame clones appear in the TCRdb table, and some are missing; sequencing was by immunoSEQ multiplex PCR. This table holds about 24,000 clones, roughly 88% found once. What was sequenced was PBMCs. The receptor source for this set is a woman in her sixties with a blood cancer, CMV-positive, and with a related stem cell donor.

The chain joins TRBV11-2 to TRBJ2-2; D is possibly TRBD1 (6 bases). The V gene lost 1 base and the J gene lost 0 bases, with 9 bases spanning the gap. Germline assignment: CDR1 SGHAT and CDR2 FQNNGV. The CDR3 runs 16 residues. CDR3 nucleotides: TGTGCCAGCAGCTTAGGACGACAGGCGAACACCGGGGAGCTGTTTTTT. It translates to CASSLGRQANTGELFF.

The chain recombines TRBV30 with TRBJ2-7, with 7 bases aligning to TRBD2. From germline, CDR1 is GTSNPN and CDR2 SVGIG (reference sequence). The CDR3 sequence is 16 residues long. Germline trimming cut 0 bases from V and 3 bases from J; bases unmatched to any gene: 11. The CDR3 DNA reads TGTGCCTGGAGTGTACCGGGCGGGAGTGGAAGCTACGAGCAGTACTTC. Amino acid sequence: CAWSVPGGSGSYEQYF. Full variable domain (remainder filled in from reference TRBV30 and TRBJ2-7): SQTIHQWPATLVQPVGSPLSLECTVEGTSNPNLYWYRQAAGRGLQLLFYSVGIGQISSEVPQNLSASRPQDRQFILSSKKLLLSDSGFYLCAWSVPGGSGSYEQYFGPGTRLTVT.

This clone was found a few times. V and J are TRBV2 and TRBJ2-6; perhaps TRBD2 as D (5 bases). Trimming took off 7 bases at V and 0 bases at J, with 7 bases between the two ends. The germline CDR1 and CDR2 sequences are SNHLY and FYNNEI. The CDR3 spans 14 residues. This chain's CDR3 is CASNRDSGANVLTF. CDR3 nucleotides: TGTGCCAGCAACCGGGACTCTGGGGCCAACGTCCTGACTTTC.